This TCR beta chain is drawn from a study of CD8 T cells in Susac syndrome. Age- and sex-matched healthy donors served as the control group. TEMRA cells were FACS-enriched, unlike CD8+ and CD4+ T cells, which were negatively isolated. The CDR3 runs 11 residues. The ends were cut back, 7 bases at V and 8 bases at J, with 10 bases in the middle. Germline CDR1 is SNHLY and CDR2 is FYNNEI. Roughly 0.45 to 1 ug RNA was reverse transcribed with random hexamers. It was immunoSEQ multiplex PCR that amplified TCR beta CDR3 across 54 Vbeta and 13 Jbeta. Via MiXCR, TCRdb re-called the immunoSEQ multiplex PCR reads, giving one row per CDR3 protein. Among 150,000 or so distinct CDR3 sequences listed, just over 90% were seen once.

This receptor was identified in a human donor in good health. The chain couples TRBV2 to TRBJ2-3; no firm D call. The sample consisted of CD4+ T cells from PBMCs. CDR3 residues: CASIDGGTQYF. The DNA for the CDR3 is TGTGCCAGCATTGACGGCGGTACGCAGTATTTT.